This is a list of T cell receptor beta chains from one sample in a study of CD8+ T cells in alopecia areata. Repertoires were generated with immunoSEQ multiplex PCR, while TCRdb's copy carries only in-frame clones and drops some. The repertoire consists of about 270,000 clones, with 60% occurring once and the leading ten covering 0.93%. The source was CD4+ T cells sorted from blood, collected at roughly week 53, from a patient treated with tofacitinib. Receptors originate from a human donor with alopecia areata. CDR3s include the opening cysteine and the closing phenylalanine or tryptophan. A D gene is named only where the DNA matches it firmly. Expanded clones are given a class, and other clones once, few, many or no size at all.

>TRBJ2-7|TRBV15|NA|TRBD1
TGTGCCACCAGCGGACAGGACCGCTACGAGCAGTACTTC
CATSGQDRYEQYF
>TRBJ2-1|TRBV10-3|NA|TRBD2
TGTGCCATCAGTGAGTTCAGCGGGGGAAACAATGAGCAGTTCTTC
CAISEFSGGNNEQFF
>TRBJ2-1|TRBV6-5|few|NA
TGTGCCAGCAGTTCTAGCTCCTACAATGAGCAGTTCTTC
CASSSSSYNEQFF
>TRBJ1-1|TRBV2|NA|NA
TGTGCCAGCAGTGTACTTACTGAAGCTTTCTTT
CASSVLTEAFF
>TRBJ1-6|TRBV27|NA|TRBD1
TGTGCCAGCAGTTTCCGACAGGGAGCCTCACCCCTCCACTTT
CASSFRQGASPLHF
>TRBJ1-6|TRBV30|NA|NA
TGTGCCTGGAGTGTACCCCCCTGGGTGGAGGGCCCAAGTTCACCCCTCCACTTT
CAWSVPPWVEGPSSPLHF
>TRBJ1-2|TRBV29-1|few|NA
TGCAGCGTTACATCCGGGGAGGGCTATGGCTACACCTTC
CSVTSGEGYGYTF
>TRBJ2-5|TRBV5-1|NA|NA
TGCGCCAGCAGCGTGCCAGGCTTCCAAGAGACCCAGTACTTC
CASSVPGFQETQYF
>TRBJ1-2|TRBV5-1|NA|TRBD1
TGCGCCAGCAGCCCAGGGGGAGTTGATGGCTACACCTTC
CASSPGGVDGYTF
>TRBJ2-1|TRBV7-2|NA|TRBD1
TGTGCCAGCAGCCCAACGCGACCGGGACAGCCCTACAATGAGCAGTTCTTC
CASSPTRPGQPYNEQFF
>TRBJ2-5|TRBV5-1|once|NA
TGCGCCAGCAGCTTGGATACAGGGAAAGAGACCCAGTACTTC
CASSLDTGKETQYF
>TRBJ2-3|TRBV5-4|few|TRBD2
TGTGCCAGCAGCTGGGGATTAGGACTAGGGGGCACAGATACGCAGTATTTT
CASSWGLGLGGTDTQYF
>TRBJ1-2|TRBV11-2|NA|TRBD1
TGTGCCAGCAGCACCCACAGGGGGCTAGAAGGCTACACCTTC
CASSTHRGLEGYTF
>TRBJ1-6|TRBV7-3|NA|NA
TGTGCCAGCAGCTTAAGCTCCTATAATTCACCCCTCCACTTT
CASSLSSYNSPLHF
>TRBJ2-1|TRBV29-1|NA|NA
TGCAGCGTGGGCCTTCCGAATGAGCAGTTCTTC
CSVGLPNEQFF
>TRBJ2-3|TRBV7-2|few|NA
TGTGCCAGCAGCTCACCCCGTCCGGTGGGAGATACGCAGTATTTT
CASSSPRPVGDTQYF
>TRBJ2-7|TRBV5-1|NA|TRBD1
TGCGCCAGCAGCTTTTATTACGCAGGACAGGACTACGAGCAGTACTTC
CASSFYYAGQDYEQYF
>TRBJ2-5|TRBV29-1|NA|TRBD1
TGCAGCGCATCCGGGACAGGGGAGACCCAGTACTTC
CSASGTGETQYF
>TRBJ2-7|TRBV9|NA|TRBD1
TGTGCCAGCAGCGTAGCCTACAGGGGCTACGAGCAGTACTTC
CASSVAYRGYEQYF
>TRBJ2-1|TRBV5-1|NA|NA
TGCGCCAGCAGCTTGATGCGAGACAGGTCCTACAATGAGCAGTTCTTC
CASSLMRDRSYNEQFF
>TRBJ1-5|TRBV19|NA|NA
TGTGCCAGTAGTATAGCCCAGGGGAAAAATCAGCCCCAGCATTTT
CASSIAQGKNQPQHF
>TRBJ1-5|TRBV30|NA|NA
TGTGCCTGGAGTGTAGGACCATCGGGTCAGCCCCAGCATTTT
CAWSVGPSGQPQHF
>TRBJ1-2|TRBV15|once|TRBD1
TGTGCCACCAGCAGAGTACAGGGGAGGTATGGCTACACCTTC
CATSRVQGRYGYTF
>TRBJ1-2|TRBV7-2|NA|TRBD1
TGTGCCAGCAGCTTAGTAGCTGGACAGGGGTATGGCTACACCTTC
CASSLVAGQGYGYTF
>TRBJ2-2|TRBV6-6|NA|NA
TGTGCCAGCAAGTCCTCGAACACCGGGGAGCTGTTTTTT
CASKSSNTGELFF
>TRBJ1-2|TRBV11-2|NA|TRBD1
TGTGCCAGCAGTTACGGACAGGCGAACTATGGCTACACCTTC
CASSYGQANYGYTF
>TRBJ2-6|TRBV5-1|NA|NA
TGCGCCAGCAGCGTTGAAGGAGGGGCCAACGTCCTGACTTTC
CASSVEGGANVLTF
>TRBJ2-3|TRBV29-1|NA|TRBD2
TGCAGCGTTAGGCTAGCGGACTATACGCAGTATTTT
CSVRLADYTQYF
>TRBJ1-6|TRBV9|NA|TRBD1
TGTGCCAGCAGCGAACAGGGGATGGGTAATTCACCCCTCCACTTT
CASSEQGMGNSPLHF
>TRBJ2-3|TRBV9|few|NA
TGTGCCAGCAGCGGGACAGCCGATCCTTCTCATACGCAGTATTTT
CASSGTADPSHTQYF
>TRBJ2-2|TRBV6-6|NA|NA
TGTGCCAGCAGTTACACCCAGAAGGTCGGGGAGCTGTTTTTT
CASSYTQKVGELFF
>TRBJ2-5|TRBV10-3|NA|TRBD2
TGTGCCATCAGTGCCCGGGGGGAAGAGACCCAGTACTTC
CAISARGEETQYF
>TRBJ2-7|TRBV29-1|NA|NA
TGCAGCGTTGAATTGAGTTACGAGCAGTACTTC
CSVELSYEQYF
>TRBJ1-5|TRBV2|NA|NA
TGTGCCAGCAGTGAGGTGGGGAACAGCAATCAGCCCCAGCATTTT
CASSEVGNSNQPQHF
>TRBJ2-5|TRBV2|NA|TRBD1
TGTGCCAGCAGTGCGAGGGGGCTCGGTGAGACCCAGTACTTC
CASSARGLGETQYF
>TRBJ1-5|TRBV5-6|NA|TRBD1
TGTGCCAGCAGCAGGAGAGGACAGGGCTTGCAGCCCCAGCATTTT
CASSRRGQGLQPQHF
>TRBJ2-2|TRBV29-1|few|TRBD1
TGCAGCGGAGGGACAGCACCCGGGGAGCTGTTTTTT
CSGGTAPGELFF
>TRBJ2-4|TRBV6-5|NA|NA
TGTGCCAGCAGTTACTCGGGCAGACTAGCCAAAAACATTCAGTACTTC
CASSYSGRLAKNIQYF
>TRBJ2-7|TRBV23-1|once|NA
TGCGCCAGCAGTCGTGGACAACCGTCCTCCAATCGAGTCTACGAGCAGTACTTC
CASSRGQPSSNRVYEQYF
>TRBJ2-1|TRBV4-3|few|NA
TGCGCCAGCAGCCTAGAGGAGACAGCCAATGAGCAGTTCTTC
CASSLEETANEQFF
>TRBJ2-7|TRBV9|NA|NA
TGTGCCAGCAGCACGAGGGGCAAGGGTTTCCACGAGCAGTACTTC
CASSTRGKGFHEQYF
>TRBJ2-6|TRBV30|NA|NA
TGTGCCTTTTCGGCTGGGGCCAACGTCCTGACTTTC
CAFSAGANVLTF
>TRBJ2-2|TRBV4-1|NA|NA
TGCGCCAGCAGCCAAGAGAGGGGCGACATTTACACCGGGGAGCTGTTTTTT
CASSQERGDIYTGELFF
>TRBJ1-5|TRBV7-9|NA|TRBD1
TGTGCCAGCAGCTTAGGAAGTCGGACAGGGTGGGATTTT
CASSLGSRTGWDF
>TRBJ2-7|TRBV5-4|NA|NA
TGTGCCAGCAGCTTGGGTCCGTCCGGGCCGCAGAGCTCCTACGAGCAGTACTTC
CASSLGPSGPQSSYEQYF
>TRBJ2-7|TRBV5-6|NA|NA
TGTGCCAGCAGTTTGGGGACTGTCTACGAGCAGTACTTC
CASSLGTVYEQYF
>TRBJ1-1|TRBV6-4|NA|NA
TGTGCCAGCAGTTCACAGGCCAACACTGAAGCTTTCTTT
CASSSQANTEAFF
>TRBJ2-1|TRBV12-5|NA|TRBD2
TGTGCTAGTGGTTTCCTGGCGGGGGGGCCCCATGAGCAGTTCTTC
CASGFLAGGPHEQFF
>TRBJ1-4|TRBV29-1|NA|NA
TGCAGCGTTGAAGGGACACCCGCAACTAATGAAAAACTGTTTTTT
CSVEGTPATNEKLFF
>TRBJ2-1|TRBV30|NA|TRBD1
TGTGCCTACTGCCAGCGACCGGGACAGGGGGAGTCCTACAATGAGCAGTTCTTC
CAYCQRPGQGESYNEQFF
>TRBJ2-7|TRBV20-1|NA|TRBD2
TGCAGTGCTAGAGAGGGAGGGGTTTTGTACTTC
CSAREGGVLYF
>TRBJ2-7|TRBV7-8|few|TRBD2
TGTGCCAGCAGCTTGAGGGCGGGGGGATCCTACGAGCAGTACTTC
CASSLRAGGSYEQYF
>TRBJ2-5|TRBV6-6|once|NA
TGTGCCAGCAGTTCCGGTCGCGAGACCCAGTACTTC
CASSSGRETQYF
>TRBJ1-1|TRBV2|few|TRBD1
TGTGCCAGCATCGAGGGGGCTTCGACGGCCGAAGCTTTCTTT
CASIEGASTAEAFF
>TRBJ2-7|TRBV7-2|NA|NA
TGTGCCAGCAGCCCGAGGGTTATCTCCTACGAGCAGTACTTC
CASSPRVISYEQYF
>TRBJ2-7|TRBV5-4|NA|TRBD2
TGTGCCAGCAGCCCGGGGGGGTACGAGCAGTACTTC
CASSPGGYEQYF
>TRBJ1-6|TRBV30|NA|NA
TGTGCCTGGAGACAGGGTGGTAATTCACCCCTCCACTTT
CAWRQGGNSPLHF
>TRBJ1-2|TRBV25-1|NA|NA
TGTGCCAGCAGCGACGCGGGGGATGGCTACACCTTC
CASSDAGDGYTF
>TRBJ1-1|TRBV23-1|NA|TRBD1
TGCGCCAGCAGTCAAGTACCGGGACAGGGCGCGAACACTGAAGCTTTCTTT
CASSQVPGQGANTEAFF